Listed here are 9 T cell receptor beta chains from one sample, sequenced in a study of control samples from healthy donors and cancer patients. Some clones are missing from TCRdb's copy, which holds only in-frame ones; the method was immunoSEQ multiplex PCR. The sample lists around 75,000 clones; under 90% were seen once. Input material: blood. These receptors were obtained from a man aged 45-65 years in good health.

The CDR3 sequence: CASSPLAGINTEAFF. DNA of the CDR3: TGTGCCAGCTCACCACTGGCGGGCATAAACACTGAAGCTTTCTTT. This chain joins TRBV18 and TRBJ1-1; D gene ambiguous. Trimming shortened V by 1 base and J by 2 bases, and 11 bases separated the two germline ends. CDR1 is KGHSH and CDR2 is LQKENI in the germline V gene. The CDR3 contains 15 residues. The variable domain in full, completed from reference TRBV18 and TRBJ1-1, reads NAGVMQNPRHLVRRRGQEARLRCSPMKGHSHVYWYRQLPEEGLKFMVYLQKENIIDESGMPKERFSAEFPKEGPSILRIQQVVRGDSAAYFCASSPLAGINTEAFFGQGTRLTVV.

The rearrangement uses TRBV27 and TRBJ1-1, with TRBD1 as a possible D gene (5 bases). The CDR3 has 14 residues. Trimming stripped 2 bases from V and 1 base from J, with 8 bases between. Germline CDR1 is MNHEY and CDR2 is SMNVEV (reference sequence). The CDR3 is CASSLRQKNTEAFF. For the CDR3, the DNA is TGTGCCAGCAGTTTACGACAGAAGAACACTGAAGCTTTCTTT.

This clone was observed a handful of times. V and J are TRBV9 and TRBJ2-7; the D gene is possibly TRBD2 (6 bases). V was shortened by 4 bases and J by 4 bases, with 15 bases between the two germline ends. The CDR3 contains 14 residues. Germline V lookup: CDR1 SGDLS, CDR2 YYNGEE. CDR3 protein: CASSPQRAGYEQYF. Written as DNA, the CDR3 is TGTGCCAGCAGCCCCCAAAGGGCGGGGTACGAGCAGTACTTC.

J is TRBJ2-7 and V is TRBV12-3 or TRBV12-4; D unclear. The CDR3 runs 11 residues. V lost 6 bases and J lost 4, with 7 bases in between. The CDR3 loop is CASSANYEQYF. The CDR3 region has the DNA TGTGCCAGCAGCGCAAATTACGAGCAGTACTTC.

This clone was observed a handful of times. The CDR3 region is CASSFSRANYGYTF. Here the CDR3 DNA reads TGTGCCAGCAGCTTTAGCAGGGCTAACTATGGCTACACCTTC. The rearrangement links TRBV7-2 to TRBJ1-2; TRBD1 might be the D (5 bases). The V and J ends lost 3 bases and 0 bases respectively, with 8 bases between them. The CDR3 covers 14 residues. Germline values: CDR1 SGHTA, CDR2 FQGNSA.

The chain links TRBV6-6 to TRBJ1-6; tentative D call: TRBD1 (6 bases). The CDR3 has 16 residues. CDR1 is MNHNY, CDR2 SVGAGI, per germline (reference sequence). V was shortened by 6 bases and J by 8 bases, with 20 bases between the two germline ends. The DNA of the CDR3 is TGTGCCAGCAGACACACAGGGATTCAAAGGCATTCACCCCTCCACTTT. It translates to CASRHTGIQRHSPLHF.

This sequence joins TRBV3-1 (or the pseudogene TRBV3-2) and TRBJ2-4; no clear D. Trimming removed 1 base at V and 4 bases at J, with 11 bases between. The CDR3 has 15 amino acids. CDR1 and CDR2 (germline): LGHDT, YNNKEL (reference sequence). CDR3 DNA: TGTGCCAGCAGCCAAGGGGCTACAGTGAAAAACATTCAGTACTTC. This codes for CASSQGATVKNIQYF.

The chain is built from TRBV9 and TRBJ1-5; D possibly corresponds to TRBD1 (6 bases). The CDR3 has 13 residues. Trimming removed 4 bases from V and 5 bases from J, with 10 bases in between. Germline assignment: CDR1 SGDLS and CDR2 YYNGEE. The CDR3 sequence is CASSQDSHQPQHF. CDR3 in DNA: TGTGCCAGCAGCCAGGACAGTCATCAGCCCCAGCATTTT.

The CDR3 DNA reads as TGTGCCAGAAGTGCCGGTGTGGGGGCAGCAAGGCCATTATATTTT. Translation gives CARSAGVGAARPLYF. The chain uses TRBV5-3 and TRBJ1-3; D might be TRBD1 (6 bases). TRBV5-3 is an ORF, and what it does is uncertain. V lost 5 bases and J 14 bases, leaving 26 bases between the germline ends. This CDR3 spans 15 amino acids.